This T cell receptor beta chain was profiled in a study of spatial heterogeneity in lung cancer. Study context: The study observed each unique TCR and UMI combination more than ten times on average in raw reads.

Via MiXCR, TCRdb re-called the 5' RACE reads, giving one row per CDR3 protein. The sample has tens of thousands of distinct CDR3 sequences; around 7% are singletons. Specified time point: sample taken at primary tumor resection. Samples came from 60 to 75 TRACERx patients with untreated early-stage lung cancer. Unsorted whole RNA samples from tumor, nontumor lung or frozen PBMC were sequenced. V dropped 5 bases and J dropped 3; count of bases not matched to a gene: 10. The CDR3 has 16 residues. This clonotype was seen ten or more times. This TCR came from a male donor with early-stage non-small cell lung cancer. The chain joins TRBV12-3 or TRBV12-4 to TRBJ2-7; the match to TRBD2 covers 10 bases. This specimen was PBMCs, taken at surgery. The CDR3 sequence is CASSIEEGLANYEQYF. CDR3 bases: TGTGCCAGCAGTATAGAAGAGGGACTAGCGAACTACGAGCAGTACTTC.